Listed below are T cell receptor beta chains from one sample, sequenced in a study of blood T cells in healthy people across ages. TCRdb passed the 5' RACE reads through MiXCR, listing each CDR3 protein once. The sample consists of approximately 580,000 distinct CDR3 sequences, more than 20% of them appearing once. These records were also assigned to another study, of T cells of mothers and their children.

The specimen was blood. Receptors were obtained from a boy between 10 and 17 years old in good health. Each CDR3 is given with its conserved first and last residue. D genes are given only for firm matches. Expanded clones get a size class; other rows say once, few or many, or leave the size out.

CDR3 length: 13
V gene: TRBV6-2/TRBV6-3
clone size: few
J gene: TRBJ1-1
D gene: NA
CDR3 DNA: TGTGCCAGCAATCCTAAGCCTTCCCGCGGAGCTTTCTTT
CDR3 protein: CASNPKPSRGAFF

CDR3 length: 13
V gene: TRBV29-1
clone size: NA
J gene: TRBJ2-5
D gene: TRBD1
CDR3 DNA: TGCAGCGTTGAGAGTAACAGGGGGGAGACCCAGTACTTC
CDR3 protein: CSVESNRGETQYF

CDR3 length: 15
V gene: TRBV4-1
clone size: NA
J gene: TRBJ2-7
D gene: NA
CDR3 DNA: TGCGCCAGCAGCCAAGGGGGGGCAGATCACTACGAGCAGTACTTC
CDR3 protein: CASSQGGADHYEQYF

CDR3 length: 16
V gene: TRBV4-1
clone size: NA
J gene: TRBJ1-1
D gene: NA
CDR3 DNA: TGCGCCAGCAGCCTTCCAAGGGGCGAGAGGGGCCCTGAAGCTTTCTTT
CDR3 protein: CASSLPRGERGPEAFF

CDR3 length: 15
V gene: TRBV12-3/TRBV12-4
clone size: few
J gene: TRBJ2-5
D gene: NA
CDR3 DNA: TGTGCCAGCAGACCCCCCTACAGCGTCCAAGAGACCCAGTACTTC
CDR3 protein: CASRPPYSVQETQYF

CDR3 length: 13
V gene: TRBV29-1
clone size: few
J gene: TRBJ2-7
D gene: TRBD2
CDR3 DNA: TGCAGCGTCTCGACTAGCGGGACCTACGAGCAGTACTTC
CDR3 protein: CSVSTSGTYEQYF

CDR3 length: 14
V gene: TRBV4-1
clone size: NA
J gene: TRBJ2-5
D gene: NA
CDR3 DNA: TGCGCCAGCAGCCAAGGGGACGGACAAGAGACCCAGTACTTC
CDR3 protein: CASSQGDGQETQYF

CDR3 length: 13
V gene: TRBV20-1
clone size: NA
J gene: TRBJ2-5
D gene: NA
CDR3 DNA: TGCAGTGGCCGACGGCACCGGCAAGAGACCCAGTACTTC
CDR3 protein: CSGRRHRQETQYF

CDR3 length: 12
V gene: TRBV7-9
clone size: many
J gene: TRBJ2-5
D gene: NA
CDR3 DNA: TGTGCCAGCAGCCCGCCAGAAGAGACCCAGTACTTC
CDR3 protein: CASSPPEETQYF

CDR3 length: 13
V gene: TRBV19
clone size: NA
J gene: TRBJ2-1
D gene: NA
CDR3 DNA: TGTGCCAGTAGTCCTAGAGTTGGATATGAGCAGTTCTTC
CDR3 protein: CASSPRVGYEQFF

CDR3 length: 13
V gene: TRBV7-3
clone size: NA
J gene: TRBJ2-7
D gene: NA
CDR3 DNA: TGTGCCAGCAGCTTAAATAAAGGGGGAGAGCAGTACTTC
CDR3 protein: CASSLNKGGEQYF

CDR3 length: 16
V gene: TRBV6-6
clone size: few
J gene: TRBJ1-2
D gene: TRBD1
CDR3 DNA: TGTGCCAGCAGTTCCTCCCGGGACAGGGGGCGCGGAGGCTACACCTTC
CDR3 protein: CASSSSRDRGRGGYTF

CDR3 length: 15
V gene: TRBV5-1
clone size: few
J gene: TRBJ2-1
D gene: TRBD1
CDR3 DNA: TGCGCCAGCAGCTTCCGGGACAGGGCAATCGGTGAGCAGTTCTTC
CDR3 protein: CASSFRDRAIGEQFF

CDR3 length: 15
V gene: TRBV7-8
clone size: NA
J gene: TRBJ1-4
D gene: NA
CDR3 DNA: TGTGCCAGCAGCTTAAGCCAGATACTTAATGAAAAACTGTTTTTT
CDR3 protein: CASSLSQILNEKLFF

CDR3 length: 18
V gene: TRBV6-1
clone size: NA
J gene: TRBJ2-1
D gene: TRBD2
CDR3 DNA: TGTGCCAGCAAGACTATGGGACTAGCGGGAGATAGCAACAATGAGCAGTTCTTC
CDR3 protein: CASKTMGLAGDSNNEQFF

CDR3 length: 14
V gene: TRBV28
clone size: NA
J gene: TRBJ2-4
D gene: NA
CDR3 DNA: TGTGCCAGCACCCGCGGGGATTTTAAAAACATTCAGTACTTC
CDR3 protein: CASTRGDFKNIQYF

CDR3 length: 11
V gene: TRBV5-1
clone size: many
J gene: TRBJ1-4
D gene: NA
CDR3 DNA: TGCGCCAGCAGCTTGGATGAAAAACTGTTTTTT
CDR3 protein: CASSLDEKLFF

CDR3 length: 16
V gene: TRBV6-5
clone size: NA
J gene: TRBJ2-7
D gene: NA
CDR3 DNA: TGTGCCAGCAGTTATTTCGACACCCAGGGGAAGCGCGAGCAGTACTTC
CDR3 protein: CASSYFDTQGKREQYF

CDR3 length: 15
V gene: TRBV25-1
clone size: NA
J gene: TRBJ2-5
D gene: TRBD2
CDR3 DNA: TGTGCCAGCAGTGACGGACGGGGGGGCCAAGAGACCCAGTACTTC
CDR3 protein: CASSDGRGGQETQYF

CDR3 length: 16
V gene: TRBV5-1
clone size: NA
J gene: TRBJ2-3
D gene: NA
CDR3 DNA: TGCGCCAGCAGCTTGGTTCGGGGGCGAGGCACAGATACGCAGTATTTT
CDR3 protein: CASSLVRGRGTDTQYF

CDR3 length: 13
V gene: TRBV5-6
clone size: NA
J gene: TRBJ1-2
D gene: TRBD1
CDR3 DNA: TGTGCCAGCAGATCGACAGGGAACTATGGCTACACCTTC
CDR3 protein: CASRSTGNYGYTF

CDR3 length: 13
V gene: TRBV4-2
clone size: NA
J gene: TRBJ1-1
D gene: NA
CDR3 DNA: TGTGCCAGCAGCTATCGGGGGGACACTGAAGCTTTCTTT
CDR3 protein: CASSYRGDTEAFF

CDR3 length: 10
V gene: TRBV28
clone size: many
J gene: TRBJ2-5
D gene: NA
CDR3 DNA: TGTGCCAGCAGTTCCCCCGCTAGGTTCTTC
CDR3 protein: CASSSPARFF

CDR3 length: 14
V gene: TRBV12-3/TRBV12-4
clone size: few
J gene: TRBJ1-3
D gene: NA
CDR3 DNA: TGTGCCAGCAGTGGGGACCTCTCTGGAAACACCATATATTTT
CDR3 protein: CASSGDLSGNTIYF

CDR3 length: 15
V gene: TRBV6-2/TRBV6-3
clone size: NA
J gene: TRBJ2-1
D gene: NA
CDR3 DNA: TGTGCCAGCAGTACGGGGGCGGGCGGCTACAATGAGCAGTTCTTC
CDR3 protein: CASSTGAGGYNEQFF

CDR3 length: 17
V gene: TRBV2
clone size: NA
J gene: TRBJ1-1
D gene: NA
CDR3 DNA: TGTGCCAGCAGTCCGCGTCGTTTGGCAGGGACGAACACTGAAGCTTTCTTT
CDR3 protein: CASSPRRLAGTNTEAFF

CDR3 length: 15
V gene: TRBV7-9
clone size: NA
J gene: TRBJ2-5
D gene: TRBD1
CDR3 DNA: TGTGCCAGCAGTTTCACCCGGGACAGCCAAGAGACCCAGTACTTC
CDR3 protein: CASSFTRDSQETQYF